This T cell receptor (beta chain) emerged from a study of shared clonotypes between healthy human individuals. The CDR3 spans 17 residues. Each PCR replicate from the sorted subsets contained around 200 ng DNA, which is some 31,000 T cell genomes. Using immunoSEQ multiplex PCR, the repertoire was profiled, and TCRdb retains in-frame clones only, with some absent. Among approximately 1.9 million clones listed, 85% to 95% were seen once. CD45RO-negative CD8 cells positively selected for CCR7 made up the naive population, which excluded terminally differentiated effector memory CD45RA+ cells. To note about this clone: The antigen is not known.

General study findings and limits: The study found lower generation probabilities in non-shared clonotypes than in those shared by all four donors. The expectation was that sequencing depth would affect clonotype sharing among donors. The low donor count limited represented genetic and exposure-history diversity.

The clonotype originates from a man younger than 35 in good health. Some clones in this sample may be carry-over from other donors' samples. The source material was naive CD8+ T cells from PBMCs. The chain uses TRBV7-5 and TRBJ2-7. TRBV7-5 is an annotated pseudogene. The CDR3 reads CVRSLMKEWGFTKEQYF. CDR3 coding DNA: TGTGTCAGAAGCTTAATGAAAGAGTGGGGGTTTACAAAAGAGCAGTACTTC.